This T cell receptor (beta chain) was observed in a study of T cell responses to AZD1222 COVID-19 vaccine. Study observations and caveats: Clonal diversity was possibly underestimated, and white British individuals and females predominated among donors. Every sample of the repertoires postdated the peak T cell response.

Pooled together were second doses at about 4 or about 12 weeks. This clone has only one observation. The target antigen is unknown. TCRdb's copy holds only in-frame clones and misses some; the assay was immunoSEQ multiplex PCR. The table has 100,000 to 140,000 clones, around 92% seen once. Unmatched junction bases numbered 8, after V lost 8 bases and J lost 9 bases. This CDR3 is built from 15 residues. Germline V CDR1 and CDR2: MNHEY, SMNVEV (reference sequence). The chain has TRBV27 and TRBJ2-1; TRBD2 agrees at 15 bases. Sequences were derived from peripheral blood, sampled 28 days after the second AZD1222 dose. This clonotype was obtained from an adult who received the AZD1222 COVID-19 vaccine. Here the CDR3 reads CASGGLAGGQGEQFF. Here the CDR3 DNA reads TGTGCCAGCGGAGGACTAGCGGGAGGGCAGGGTGAGCAGTTCTTC.